This TCR beta chain originates from a study of OX40 agonist ivuxolimab in advanced cancers. Looking at the study overall: Dosing consisted of intravenous ivuxolimab at 0.01 to 10 mg/kg every 2 weeks. Findings and caveats of the study: CD8+ T cells (on average) carried more expanded clones than CD4+ T cells. CD4+ and CD8+ blood T cells expanded clonally by week 6 at 0.1 to 3.0 mg/kg. No determination was made of the antigen specificity of the expanded peripheral T cells.

CDR1 SGHNT and CDR2 YYREEE come from the germline V gene (reference sequence). V shed 0 bases, J shed 12 bases, and the junction held 7 bases outside the gene matches. The length of the CDR3 is 14 residues. This clone was detected a few times. Its antigen is still unknown. Sequencing was performed with immunoSEQ multiplex PCR; in TCRdb, only in-frame clones are kept and a portion is missing. The table shows around 50,000 clones, with roughly 90% occurring only once. The rearrangement uses TRBV5-4 and TRBJ2-7, with TRBD2 identical over 12 bases. Here the sequenced sample was CD4+ or CD8+ T cells sorted from blood, taken in a trial of the OX40 agonist ivuxolimab. This clonotype was sampled from an adult with an advanced solid tumor such as melanoma, head and neck, liver or kidney cancer. As DNA, the CDR3 is TGTGCCAGCAGCTTGGCACTAGCGGGAGGCCCCCGGTACTTC. Residues: CASSLALAGGPRYF.